The clone carrying this TCR beta chain was seen repeatedly, ten times or more. Its antigen remains unidentified. The read ends 3 residues before the CDR3 terminus; that terminus is restored from the germline J gene. These data belong to a study of T cell clonality in common variable immunodeficiency. Study observations and caveats: Reportedly, TCR beta sequences from common variable immunodeficiency showed fewer deletions and N-nucleotide insertions.

Heparinized whole blood, 5 to 8 ml, came from each donor. Using immunoSEQ multiplex PCR, the repertoire was profiled, and TCRdb retains in-frame clones only, with some absent. The sample presents 28,000 or so clones, none singletons. Germline CDR1 LNHDA, CDR2 SQIVND (reference sequence). The V end was cut by 3 bases, the J end by 5 bases, with 10 bases between. The CDR3 loop spans 13 amino acids. Sequenced: peripheral blood mononuclear cells. This TCR was recovered from a human donor with common variable immunodeficiency. The chain recombines TRBV19 with TRBJ1-2; no clear D. The CDR3 DNA, read in part, is TGTGCCAGTAGTATGCGTCAGGTGTATGGC. Translating gives CASSMRQVYG. The CDR3 reads in full as CASSMRQVYGYTF.